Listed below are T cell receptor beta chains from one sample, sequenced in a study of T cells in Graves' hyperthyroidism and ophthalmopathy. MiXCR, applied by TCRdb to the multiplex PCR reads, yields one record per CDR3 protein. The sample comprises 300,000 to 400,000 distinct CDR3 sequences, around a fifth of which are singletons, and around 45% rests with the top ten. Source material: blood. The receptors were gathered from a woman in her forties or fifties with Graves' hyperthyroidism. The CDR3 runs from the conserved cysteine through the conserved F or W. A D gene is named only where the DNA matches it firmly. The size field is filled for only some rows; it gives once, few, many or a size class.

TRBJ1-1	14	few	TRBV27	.	TGTGCCAGCAGTTTTCGGGGGGGGCAGGGCATAGCTTTCTTT	CASSFRGGQGIAFF
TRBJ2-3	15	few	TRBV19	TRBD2	TGTGCCAGTAGTCCGGGGACTAGCGGGGCAGATACGCAGTATTTT	CASSPGTSGADTQYF
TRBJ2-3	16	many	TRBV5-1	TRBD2	TGCGCCAGCAGCTTGACTCTAGCGGGGGGGCTAGATACGCAGTATTTT	CASSLTLAGGLDTQYF
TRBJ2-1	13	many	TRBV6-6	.	TGTGCCAGCAGTTATTCAGGGACGAATGAGCAGTTCTTC	CASSYSGTNEQFF
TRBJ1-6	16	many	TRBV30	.	TGTGCCTGGAGTGTATATTCGGGACTCCGGGATTCACCCCTCCACTTT	CAWSVYSGLRDSPLHF
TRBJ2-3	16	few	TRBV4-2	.	TGTGCCAGCAGCCAAGAAACTAGCTTACGCACAGATACGCAGTATTTT	CASSQETSLRTDTQYF
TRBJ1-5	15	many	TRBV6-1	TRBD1	TGTGCCAGCAGTGGGGGACAGGGGAATTACCAGCCCCAGCATTTT	CASSGGQGNYQPQHF
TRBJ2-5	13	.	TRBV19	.	TGTGCCAGTACAGGGGCCGGCGAGGAGACCCAGTACTTC	CASTGAGEETQYF
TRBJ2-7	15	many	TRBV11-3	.	TGTGCCAGCAGCTTACTAACGGGACTGAAATCCGAGCAGTACTTC	CASSLLTGLKSEQYF
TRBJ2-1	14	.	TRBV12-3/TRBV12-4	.	TGTGCCAGCTTGGGCGGGAACGTCTACAATGAGCAGTTCTTC	CASLGGNVYNEQFF
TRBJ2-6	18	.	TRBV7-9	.	TGTGCCAGCAGCTCCCGACAGGCCCACTTCTCTGGGGCCAACGTCCTGACTTTC	CASSSRQAHFSGANVLTF
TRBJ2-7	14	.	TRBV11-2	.	TGTGCCAGCAGCCAGAAGCCGGACAGATACGAGCAGTACTTC	CASSQKPDRYEQYF
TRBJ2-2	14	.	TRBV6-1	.	TGTGCCAGCAGCCCACTACAGAACACCGGGGAGCTGTTTTTT	CASSPLQNTGELFF
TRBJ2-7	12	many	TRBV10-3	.	TGTGCCATCAGTGCCCCTCGGGGGGAGCAGTACTTC	CAISAPRGEQYF
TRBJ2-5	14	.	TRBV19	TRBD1	TGTGCCAGTAAACGGACAGGGGATCAAGAGACCCAGTACTTC	CASKRTGDQETQYF
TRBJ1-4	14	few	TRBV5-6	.	TGTGCCAGCAGCTTTTTCAGACATAATGAAAAACTGTTTTTT	CASSFFRHNEKLFF
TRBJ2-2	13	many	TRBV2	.	TGTGCCAGCAGGAGAGATCGAACCGGGGAGCTGTTTTTT	CASRRDRTGELFF
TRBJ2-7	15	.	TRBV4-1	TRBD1	TGCGCCAGCAGCCAAGAACAGGGGGCGACCTACGAGCAGTACTTC	CASSQEQGATYEQYF
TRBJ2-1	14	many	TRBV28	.	TGTGCCAGCACGTCAACGCATCCTTACAATGAGCAGTTCTTC	CASTSTHPYNEQFF
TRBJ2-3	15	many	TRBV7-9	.	TGTGCCAGCAGCTTAAGGTCTAGCGGCACAGATACGCAGTATTTT	CASSLRSSGTDTQYF
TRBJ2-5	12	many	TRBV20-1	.	TGCAGTGCTAGCTCTAGGGCAGAGACCCAGTACTTC	CSASSRAETQYF
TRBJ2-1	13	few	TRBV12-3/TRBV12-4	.	TGTGCCAGCAGTTTTAAGCGCGTCGGTGAGCAGTTCTTC	CASSFKRVGEQFF
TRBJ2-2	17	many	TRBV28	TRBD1	TGTGCCAGCAGTTTATTAGGGGGGACAGGGCGGCCCGGGGAGCTGTTTTTT	CASSLLGGTGRPGELFF
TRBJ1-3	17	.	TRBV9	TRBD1	TGTGCCAGCAGCGTAGCCGGGACAGGGGGGACTGGAAACACCATATATTTT	CASSVAGTGGTGNTIYF
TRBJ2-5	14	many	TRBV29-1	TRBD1	TGCAGCGTCCTGGGCGGACAGGGCCAAGAGACCCAGTACTTC	CSVLGGQGQETQYF
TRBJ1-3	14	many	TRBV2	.	TGTGCCAGCAGGCCACAGGGCGCTGGAAACACCATATATTTT	CASRPQGAGNTIYF
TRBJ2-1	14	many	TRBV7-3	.	TGTGCCAGCAGCGCTACTACCTCCTACAATGAGCAGTTCTTC	CASSATTSYNEQFF
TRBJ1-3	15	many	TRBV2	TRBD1	TGTGCCAGCAGCATGACAGGGGGCTCTGGAAACACCATATATTTT	CASSMTGGSGNTIYF
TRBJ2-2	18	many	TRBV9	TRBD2	TGTGCCAGCAGCGTAGGACTAGCGGGGGGACCGAACACCGGGGAGCTGTTTTTT	CASSVGLAGGPNTGELFF
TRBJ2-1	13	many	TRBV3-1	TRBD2	TGTGCCAGCAGCACCGGGACTAACAATGAGCAGTTCTTC	CASSTGTNNEQFF
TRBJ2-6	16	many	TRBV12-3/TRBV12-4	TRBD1	TGTGCCAGCAGTCAAGGACAGGGCTCTGGGGCCAACGTCCTGACTTTC	CASSQGQGSGANVLTF
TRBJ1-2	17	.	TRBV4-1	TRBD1	TGCGCCAGCAGCCAACCCGGGACAGGGGGCAGAAACTATGGCTACACCTTC	CASSQPGTGGRNYGYTF
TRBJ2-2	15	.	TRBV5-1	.	TGCGCCAGCAGGTCGGACAGTACCGGCACCGGGGAGCTGTTTTTT	CASRSDSTGTGELFF
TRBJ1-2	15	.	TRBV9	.	TGTGCCAGCAGCGTAGATGGGGGCGAGAACTATGGCTACACCTTC	CASSVDGGENYGYTF
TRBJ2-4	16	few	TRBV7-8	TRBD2	TGTGCCAGCAGTCCCCGGGGGGTGAAGGCCAAAAACATTCAGTACTTC	CASSPRGVKAKNIQYF
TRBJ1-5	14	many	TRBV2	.	TGTGCCAGCAGTGCGGAGTATAGCAATCAGCCCCAGCATTTT	CASSAEYSNQPQHF
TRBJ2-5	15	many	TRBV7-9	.	TGTGCCAGCAGCTTACTAGAGACAGTCCAAGAGACCCAGTACTTC	CASSLLETVQETQYF
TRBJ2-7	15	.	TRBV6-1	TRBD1	TGTGCCAGCAACAGGGACAGAGGATACTCCTACGAGCAGTACTTC	CASNRDRGYSYEQYF
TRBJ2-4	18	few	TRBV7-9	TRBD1	TGTGCCAGCAGCTTAAGGACAGGGGTTGGGGGCGCCAAAAACATTCAGTACTTC	CASSLRTGVGGAKNIQYF
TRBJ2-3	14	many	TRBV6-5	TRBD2	TGTGCCAGCAGTTACCCGGGAGGAAGTGATACGCAGTATTTT	CASSYPGGSDTQYF
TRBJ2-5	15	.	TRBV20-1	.	TGCAGTGCTAGAGATCTCGACAGCCGTTGGGAGACCCAGTACTTC	CSARDLDSRWETQYF
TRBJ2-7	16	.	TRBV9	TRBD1	TGTGCCAGCAGCGTCGGAGGGACAGGGGTGACCTACGAGCAGTACTTC	CASSVGGTGVTYEQYF
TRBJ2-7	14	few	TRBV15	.	TGTGCCACCAGTGTTACTCAGGGGGGAGACGAGCAGTACTTC	CATSVTQGGDEQYF
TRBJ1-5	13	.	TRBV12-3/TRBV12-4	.	TGTGCCAGCAGTTTGCGTCAGAATCAGCCCCAGCATTTT	CASSLRQNQPQHF
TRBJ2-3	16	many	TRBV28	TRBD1	TGTGCCAGCAGTTTAGGGGGGACAGGGAGGACAGATACGCAGTATTTT	CASSLGGTGRTDTQYF
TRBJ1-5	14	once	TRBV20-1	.	TGCAGTGCTGGGCGGGGTTATAGCAATCAGCCCCAGCATTTT	CSAGRGYSNQPQHF
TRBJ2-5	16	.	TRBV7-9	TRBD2	TGTGCCAGCAGCCTACCTAGCGGGGGCCCCCAAGAGACCCAGTACTTC	CASSLPSGGPQETQYF